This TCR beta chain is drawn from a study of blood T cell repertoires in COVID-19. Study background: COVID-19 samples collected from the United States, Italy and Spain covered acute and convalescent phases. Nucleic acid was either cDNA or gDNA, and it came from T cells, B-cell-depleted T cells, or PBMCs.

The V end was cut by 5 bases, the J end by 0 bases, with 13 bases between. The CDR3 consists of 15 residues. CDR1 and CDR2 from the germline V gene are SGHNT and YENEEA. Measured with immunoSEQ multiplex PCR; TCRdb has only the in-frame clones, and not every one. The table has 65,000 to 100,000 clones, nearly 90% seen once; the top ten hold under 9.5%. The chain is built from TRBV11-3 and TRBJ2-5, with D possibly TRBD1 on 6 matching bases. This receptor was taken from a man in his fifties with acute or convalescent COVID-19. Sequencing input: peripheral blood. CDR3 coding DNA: TGTGCCAGCAGCCCTGGGACATTGTACCAAGAGACCCAGTACTTC. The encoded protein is CASSPGTLYQETQYF.